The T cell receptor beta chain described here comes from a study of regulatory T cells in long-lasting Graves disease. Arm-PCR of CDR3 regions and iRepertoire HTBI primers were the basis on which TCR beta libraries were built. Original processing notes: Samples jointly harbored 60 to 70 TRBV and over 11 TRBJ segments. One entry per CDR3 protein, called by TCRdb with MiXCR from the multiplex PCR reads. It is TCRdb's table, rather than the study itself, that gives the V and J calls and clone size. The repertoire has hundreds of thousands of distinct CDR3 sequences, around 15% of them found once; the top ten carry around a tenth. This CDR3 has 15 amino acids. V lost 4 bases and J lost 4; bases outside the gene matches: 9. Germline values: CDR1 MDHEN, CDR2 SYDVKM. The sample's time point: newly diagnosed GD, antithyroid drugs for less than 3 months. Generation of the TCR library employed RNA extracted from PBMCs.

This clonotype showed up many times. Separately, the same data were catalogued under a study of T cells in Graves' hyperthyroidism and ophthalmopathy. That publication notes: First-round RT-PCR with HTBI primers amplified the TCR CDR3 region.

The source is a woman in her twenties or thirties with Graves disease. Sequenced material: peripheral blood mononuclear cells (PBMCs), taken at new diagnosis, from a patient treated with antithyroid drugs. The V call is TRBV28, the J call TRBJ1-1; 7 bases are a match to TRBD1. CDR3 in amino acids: CASSSTGVLGTEAFF. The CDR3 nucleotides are TGTGCCAGCAGTTCTACAGGGGTCCTGGGCACTGAAGCTTTCTTT.